These 14 T cell receptor beta chains share one sample of origin, sequenced in a study of shared clonotypes between healthy human individuals. The data were produced by immunoSEQ multiplex PCR, yet TCRdb's version contains in-frame clones alone and is incomplete. This sample carries roughly 2,000,000 clones, around 93% of them seen once, and the ten largest clones take over 1.5%. Terminally differentiated effector memory CD45RA+ cells were excluded by CCR7 positive selection of CD45RO-negative cells. Sequencing was performed on naive CD8+ T cells from PBMCs. These receptors originate from a man aged 18 to 35 in good health. Some clones in this sample may be carry-over from other donors' samples.

The genes are TRBV28 and TRBJ1-5; the D gene is possibly TRBD1 (6 bases). Germline-derived CDR1 and CDR2 are MDHEN and SYDVKM. V was shortened by 11 bases and J by 7 bases, with 27 bases between the two germline ends. CDR3 size: 16 residues. In nucleotides, the CDR3 is TGTGCCTCTGATAGGGGGGACTCCGATTCGTGGCAGCCCCAGCATTTT. It codes for CASDRGDSDSWQPQHF.

The CDR3 reads CASSKARGNTEAFF. Here the CDR3 DNA reads TGTGCCAGCAGCAAAGCTAGGGGTAACACTGAAGCTTTCTTT. The V call is TRBV21-1, the J call TRBJ1-1; the DNA was not used to check the table's D call, TRBD1. TRBV21-1 has pseudogene status. This CDR3 is 14 amino acids long.

A few counts support this clone. CDR3 DNA sequence: TGTGCCAGCAGTGAATATCGGAGAGACACTGAAGCTTTCTTT. Amino acid sequence: CASSEYRRDTEAFF. The V call is TRBV25-1, the J call TRBJ1-1; D is ambiguous. CDR1 and CDR2 from the germline V gene are MGHDK and SYGVNS. V was shortened by 0 bases and J by 3 bases, with 8 bases between the two germline ends. The length of the CDR3 is 14 residues.

V usage is TRBV6-6 and J usage is TRBJ2-3, with 8 nucleotides matching TRBD2. The germline V gene has CDR1 MNHNY and CDR2 SVGAGI (reference sequence). The J segment lost 6 bases and the V segment lost 7 bases, leaving 12 bases of the junction unmatched. The length of the CDR3 is 15 residues. The CDR3 sequence is CASTWYPGGGDTQYF. CDR3 sequence (DNA): TGTGCCAGCACATGGTACCCGGGAGGGGGTGATACGCAGTATTTT.

The rearrangement joins TRBV16 to TRBJ2-7, with D possibly TRBD2 on 5 matching bases. The CDR3 length is 12 residues. From germline, CDR1 is KGHSY and CDR2 FQNENV. Trimming stripped 2 bases from V and 5 bases from J, with 7 bases between. The CDR3, as DNA: TGTGCCAGCAGCCAAGGAGGAAACGAGCAGTACTTC. Encoded protein: CASSQGGNEQYF.

The rearrangement joins TRBV29-1 to TRBJ1-1, with D possibly being TRBD1 (5 bases). The CDR3 spans 13 residues. Trimming shortened V by 2 bases and J by 6 bases, and 13 bases separated the two germline ends. Germline CDR1 SQVTM, CDR2 ANQGSEA. CDR3 protein: CSVEYFAGPEAFF. The CDR3 DNA sequence: TGCAGCGTTGAATATTTCGCAGGGCCTGAAGCTTTCTTT.

The chain links TRBV25-1 to TRBJ1-4, with D possibly TRBD1 on 5 matching bases. In germline, CDR1 is MGHDK, CDR2 SYGVNS. V shed 0 bases and J shed 7 bases, with 12 bases lying between them. The CDR3 spans 15 residues. CDR3 bases: TGTGCCAGCAGTGAATATAGCGGGGCTGGTGAAAAACTGTTTTTT. It codes for CASSEYSGAGEKLFF.

The chain employs TRBV27 and TRBJ1-5; maybe TRBD1 (6 bases). CDR3 length equals 22 residues. The germline V gene has CDR1 MNHEY and CDR2 SMNVEV (reference sequence). Trimming removed 4 bases from V and 5 bases from J, with 36 bases in between. The CDR3 is CASSSRFRVGGRDTGSDQPQHF. In nucleotides, the CDR3 is TGTGCCAGCAGTTCTCGGTTTAGAGTGGGGGGCCGGGATACGGGGTCTGATCAGCCCCAGCATTTT.

The V gene is TRBV28, the J gene TRBJ1-6; TRBD1 agrees at 7 bases. CDR1 and CDR2 (germline): MDHEN, SYDVKM. The CDR3 totals 15 residues. V lost 8 bases, J lost 7 bases, and 11 bases stayed unmatched. This chain's CDR3 is CASYPTGRRNSPLHF. CDR3 DNA sequence: TGTGCCAGCTATCCGACAGGGCGACGGAATTCACCCCTCCACTTT.

V and J are TRBV7-8 and TRBJ2-2; D call uncertain. The CDR3 is 14 amino acids. Trimming stripped 5 bases from V and 0 bases from J, with 7 bases between. CDR1 and CDR2 (germline): SGHVS, FQNEAQ. The CDR3 is CASSGRANTGELFF. CDR3 bases: TGTGCCAGCAGCGGTAGGGCGAACACCGGGGAGCTGTTTTTT.

The gene calls are TRBV27 and TRBJ2-1, with 7 bases fitting TRBD1. Germline V gene lookup returns CDR1 MNHEY and CDR2 SMNVEV (reference sequence). V gave up 4 bases and J gave up 6 bases; unmatched junction bases: 9. CDR3 length: 15 amino acids. CDR3 bases: TGTGCCAGCAGTTCCCGGGACAGTGGAGCCAATGAGCAGTTCTTC. Residues: CASSSRDSGANEQFF.

The V call is TRBV28, the J call TRBJ1-2; D possibly corresponds to TRBD1 (5 bases). The germline V and J ends were trimmed by 3 bases and 1 base, with 18 bases remaining between them. Germline V gives CDR1 MDHEN, CDR2 SYDVKM. The CDR3 is made up of 17 amino acids. In DNA, the CDR3 is TGTGCCAGCAGTTTCAGGAGAAGCAGGGCGGGTAACTATGGCTACACCTTC. It codes for CASSFRRSRAGNYGYTF.

This chain links TRBV5-1 with TRBJ2-1; no reliable D call. Trimming took 0 bases from V and 3 from J, leaving 13 bases between them. Germline loops: CDR1 SGHRS, CDR2 YFSETQ. CDR3 length: 16 amino acids. In DNA, the CDR3 is TGCGCCAGCAGCTTGGTGTCGGGCCCTCTCTACAATGAGCAGTTCTTC. Amino acids: CASSLVSGPLYNEQFF.

The rearrangement links TRBV5-8 to TRBJ1-5; D is unresolved. Trimming took 4 bases from V and 4 from J, leaving 15 bases between them. Germline loops: CDR1 SGHTS, CDR2 YDEGEE. The CDR3 runs 15 residues. In DNA form, the CDR3 reads TGTGCCAGCAGCGATGGAGTCACACGGAATCAGCCCCAGCATTTT. It codes for CASSDGVTRNQPQHF. Combining the CDR3 with reference TRBV5-8 and TRBJ1-5 gives the whole variable domain EAGVTQSPTHLIKTRGQQATLRCSPISGHTSVYWYQQALGLGLQFLLWYDEGEERNRGNFPPRFSGRQFPNYSSELNVNALELEDSALYLCASSDGVTRNQPQHFGDGTRLSIL.